This T cell receptor (beta chain) was captured by sequencing in a study of vaccination effects on CD4 cells after COVID-19. Background on the study: IL-2 at 9.5 to 10 IU/ml and peptides at approximately 9.5 ug/ml were added to cultured PBMC, a few million per well. The study's findings and limits: Convalescent patients numbered few in the study; early post-infection timepoints were missing entirely. Cross-reactivity with common cold coronaviruses was shown by only 1 of 255 vaccine-induced clones in healthy vaccinees.

V shed 6 bases, J shed 5 bases, and the junction held 7 bases outside the gene matches. The CDR3 has 14 residues. The germline V gene has CDR1 MGHDK and CDR2 SYGVNS. Assay: immunoSEQ multiplex PCR; the TCRdb copy retains only in-frame clones and omits some. The sample shows some 47,000 clones, 60% to 75% of them seen only once. About this clone: Its antigen is undetermined.

Culturing for around ten days preceded CD4+ T cell isolation. Two-dose vaccination with either BNT162b2 or mRNA-1273 was given to the participants. Fresh IL-2-containing medium replaced half the medium on days 3 and 7. This chain connects TRBV25-1 to TRBJ2-7; 10 bases are a match to TRBD1. The sample was CD4+ T cells from PBMCs cultured without peptide, taken after COVID-19 vaccination. The clonotype was recovered from a human donor who received a COVID-19 vaccine. CDR3 bases: TGTGCCAGCAGGAAGGGACAGGGGTCCGACGAGCAGTACTTC. Protein sequence: CASRKGQGSDEQYF.